The entry below describes one T cell receptor (beta chain). Clones were read by immunoSEQ multiplex PCR, and TCRdb kept only the in-frame ones, dropping some. The top ten hold roughly 0.35% of the sample, which has under 50,000 clones, 84% seen once. The data stem from a study of STAT5B mutations in CD4+ large granular lymphocyte leukemia. Germline CDR1 and CDR2: ENHRY and SYGVKD. There are 15 residues in the CDR3. The J segment lost 2 bases and the V segment lost 11 bases, leaving 8 bases of the junction unmatched. V usage is TRBV10-3 and J usage is TRBJ2-2; 10 nucleotides agree with TRBD1. The origin of this receptor is a human donor in good health. The specimen was CD4+ T cells from blood buffy coats. This CDR3 reads CALAPTGGNTGELFF. As DNA, the CDR3 is TGTGCCCTAGCCCCGACAGGGGGCAACACCGGGGAGCTGTTTTTT.